Sequencing of this TCR beta chain was carried out in a study of blood T cell repertoires in COVID-19. TCRdb's copy holds only in-frame clones and misses some; the assay was immunoSEQ multiplex PCR. The table records roughly 140,000 clones, roughly 80% of them present only once. Sequenced: peripheral blood. The receptor comes from a human donor with acute or convalescent COVID-19. The donor label of this sample is uncertain.

Here the CDR3 reads CASSSPGGTEAFF. The CDR3 nucleotides read TGTGCCAGCAGCTCCCCGGGGGGCACTGAAGCTTTCTTT. The chain joins TRBV7-9 to TRBJ1-1; tentative D call: TRBD1 (5 bases). Germline lookup yields CDR1 SEHNR and CDR2 FQNEAQ (reference sequence). The CDR3 consists of 13 residues. Trimming removed 4 bases from V and 4 bases from J, with 10 bases in between.